The T cell receptor beta chain described here comes from a study of blood T cells in healthy people across ages (dated by TCRdb to between 2015 and 2017). About the study as a whole: Template switching captured roughly one uniquely barcoded TCR beta cDNA molecule per two T cells in model experiments. The study measured age-related changes in TCR beta repertoire diversity using deep sequencing normalized with unique cDNA molecular identifiers. Four age groups were formed from the donors: young (average approximately 15 years), middle-aged (approximately 40), aged (under 70) and long-lived (around 82). Using the same blood draw, the study looked at two additional independent replicas of 1 million unique cDNA reads for two donors, one aged 18 to 30 and the other aged 80 or older.

Library creation used 5' RACE. These reads were obtained on an Illumina HiSeq 2500. The second PCR ran for about 7 to 11 cycles and used a J-beta primer mix along with a sample-barcoded 5' primer. Each TCR beta cDNA molecule received a unique molecular identifier from a template-switch 5' adaptor carrying 12 random nucleotides. Each sample yielded at least 3 million CDR3-containing paired-end reads. First-strand cDNA was synthesized from all RNA with the Mint cDNA synthesis kit, primed by a TRBC-specific oligonucleotide. After uracil-DNA glycosylase treatment, a first 18-cycle PCR used universal primers M1SS and BC2_uni_R on all cDNA. The authors processed their data as follows. For normalization, 1 million high-quality reads were randomly selected from each sample, with every read carrying a distinct molecular identifier. Reads sharing molecular identifiers were discarded rather than binned into consensus sequences. CDR3 identification, clonotype clustering and error correction used MiTCR with a Q25 quality threshold and the strictest error-elimination algorithm. A nonparametric unseen species model with Euler transformation was used to estimate lower-bound total TCR beta diversity. TCRdb ran its own pipeline on the public reads, namely fastp trimming at Q25 and MiXCR clone calling, and kept in-frame beta chains. Each entry is one CDR3 protein sequence, shown with its most common DNA and genes. These V and J calls derive from TCRdb rather than the authors' analysis. Recorded for this sample are 750,000 to 950,000 distinct CDR3 sequences; roughly 24% of them occurred a single time. Over 2.5% of the sample is taken by the ten largest.

Systemically healthy Caucasian individuals from Russia, 35 to 40 in total and aged roughly 6 to 100 years, were included as donors. Around 10 milliliters of peripheral blood were drawn from each donor into EDTA-treated Vacutainer tubes. Ficoll-Paque density-gradient centrifugation was used to isolate PBMCs, with at least 6.5 million per sample. Total RNA, at least 6 micrograms per sample, was extracted from PBMCs with Trizol reagent. For every donor, flow cytometry on a PBMC aliquot measured the percentage of naive CD45RAhigh/CD27high T cells. The CDR3 measures 14 amino acids from cysteine to phenylalanine. The kept DNA is CDR3 alone, 42 bases in frame from the first base. Looking up the germline V gene yields CDR1 SQVTM and CDR2 ANQGSEA. The junction shows trimming of 0 bases on V and 10 bases on J, plus 15 bases between the germline ends. Summary of the overall study and its limitations: A strong correlation was found between observed TCR beta diversity and the percentage of naive T cells measured by flow cytometry. Observed TCR beta diversity per million T cells fell roughly linearly with age, and a significant reduction was already apparent by age about 38. Estimates of total diversity based on one million sequenced T cells were considered lower bounds and underestimates. Because profiling used bulk unsorted PBMCs, naive and antigen-experienced compartments could not be compared conclusively. The CMV infection status of donors was not known, potentially confounding age-related changes in expanded clonotypes. Compared with the aged group, the long-lived group had more naive CD4+ T cells, fewer expanded clones and increased TCR diversity, suggesting age selection.

This clonotype was picked up a small number of times. It has no known antigen specificity. Base qualities are missing; no much larger clone stands one base away. In addition, the sample was reused for a study of T cells of mothers and their children. The second paper further reports: Nine systemically healthy Caucasian individuals, comprising three mothers and their six children, were included as donors. cDNA synthesis used all of the extracted RNA, with approximately 1.6 ug of RNA in each 15 ul reaction. Sample barcodes and 2-4 random nucleotides were added via the M1S primer in the second PCR. Over 8.5 million TCR beta CDR3 reads were obtained for each mother, and some 3 million reads were obtained for each child. TCR recombination output is similarly shaped by thymic selection in related and unrelated pairs, with a minor effect exerted by inherited differences. Normalized repertoire overlap was always found to be slightly, but never significantly, higher in related mother-child pairs than in unrelated mother-child pairs. Persistent microchimeric T cell clones were not detected, at a sensitivity of around 99 clones per million clonotypes. Deep NGS was used in the study to compare the TCR beta repertoires of mothers and children and to look for features that separate related mother-child pairs from unrelated individuals. Mothers averaged roughly 36 +/- 4 years of age and children averaged around 10 +/- 4 years. Libraries were sequenced on Illumina HiSeq 2000 with 100+100 nt paired-end reads after adapter ligation with NEBNext reagents. To prevent cross-contamination, the mother and child libraries were prepared a month apart and were sequenced in separate runs. Between 500,000 and 2,000,000 distinct TCR beta clonotypes were identified per donor. Naive TCR beta clonotypes were estimated from low-frequency clonotypes matched to each donor's FACS-determined naive share, without sorting.

The sequence derives from a boy aged 5 to 17 in good health. The V gene is TRBV29-1 and the J gene is TRBJ1-4, with the D gene not clear enough to name. Sequences were obtained from blood. The bases read TGCAGCGTTGAAGACTTTCTTCCCCATGGAAAACTGTTTTTT. Its protein product is CSVEDFLPHGKLFF.